The rows below give T cell receptor beta chains drawn from one sample of a study of T cells after yellow fever vaccination. In TCRdb, the 5' RACE reads were re-called with MiXCR into one record per CDR3 protein. The sample carries under 600,000 distinct CDR3 sequences, about 14% recorded once. Sequencing was performed on PBMCs, taken on the day of the yellow fever booster vaccination. These receptors came from a man between 25 and 39 years old who received the YFV17D yellow fever vaccine. Both conserved end residues are part of each CDR3.

V: TRBV12-3/TRBV12-4
CDR3: CASSPLGGTGNTIYF

V: TRBV4-3
CDR3: CASSQQLGTGGLDGYTF

V: TRBV7-8
CDR3: CASRRDAVGGQFF

V: TRBV7-2
CDR3: CASSLGGPSIPYEQYF

V: TRBV20-1
CDR3: CSAPLGGLADPYEQYF

V: TRBV5-1
CDR3: CASKETGPESNQPQHF

V: TRBV4-3
CDR3: CASSQDYNYEQYF

V: TRBV7-2
CDR3: CASSFRGIHPAQYF

V: TRBV5-1
CDR3: CASSLHSRGDGYTF

V: TRBV6-4
CDR3: CASSDLAGGNTQYF

V: TRBV7-2
CDR3: CASSPTPGYEQYF

V: TRBV14
CDR3: CASSQDALASFYEQYF

V: TRBV5-6
CDR3: CASSLGFGGLLYNEQFF

V: TRBV24-1
CDR3: CATPSSGFTDTQYF

V: TRBV6-5
CDR3: CASSNPGLAVRSHEQYF

V: TRBV12-3/TRBV12-4
CDR3: CASIRTGGPTEAFF

V: TRBV10-3
CDR3: CAISEYPGQGENGYTF

V: TRBV12-3/TRBV12-4
CDR3: CASSRTSGHVNEQFF

V: TRBV5-1
CDR3: CAREETVGLLSEQYF

V: TRBV20-1
CDR3: CSARPPGGTGGANYGYTF

V: TRBV29-1
CDR3: CSVLRRVSNTGELFF

V: TRBV25-1
CDR3: CVVLSPAGELFF

V: TRBV7-9
CDR3: CASSLVTGPMNTEAFF

V: TRBV20-1
CDR3: CSARDFGLAGGETQYF

V: TRBV9
CDR3: CASSVLGYGTDTQYF

V: TRBV20-1
CDR3: CSARDLRRTGTYEQYF

V: TRBV24-1
CDR3: CATSDGDGGYNEQFF

V: TRBV28
CDR3: CASRGPGQGYEQYF

V: TRBV20-1
CDR3: CSALPETSGYEQYF

V: TRBV6-1
CDR3: CASSEVLAGWETQYF

V: TRBV7-9
CDR3: CASSLYSGGGADTQYF

V: TRBV7-2
CDR3: CASSPNRGALEQYF

V: TRBV5-1
CDR3: CASSGIGSGLSSYNEQFF

V: TRBV5-1
CDR3: CASSLGSAAEQYF

V: TRBV2
CDR3: CASREDRGWYSPLHF

V: TRBV5-1
CDR3: CASSFVGTTSGRNEQFF

V: TRBV5-6
CDR3: CASSSTPETQYF

V: TRBV28
CDR3: CASSLVGSGAAGELFF

V: TRBV19
CDR3: CASTVRTGRTEAFF

V: TRBV12-3/TRBV12-4
CDR3: CASSLVRGEQYF

V: TRBV24-1
CDR3: CATSDPGTSGNNEQFF

V: TRBV7-7
CDR3: CASSLRVGTDTQYF

V: TRBV7-2
CDR3: CASSQRLGNQPQHF

V: TRBV7-3
CDR3: CASSSKGGGLPRRDFYNEQFF

V: TRBV24-1
CDR3: CATSGQRKAPYEQYF

V: TRBV7-9
CDR3: CASSSGTGAYTDTQYF

V: TRBV7-6
CDR3: CASSRTTGVTNEKLFF

V: TRBV5-8
CDR3: CASSLGNAFGEKLFF

V: TRBV3-1
CDR3: CASSSKRGRRPYEQYF

V: TRBV7-8
CDR3: CASSRLWDQPQHF

V: TRBV18
CDR3: CASSPPPPAAGELFF

V: TRBV18
CDR3: CASSPLQDGIGYTF

V: TRBV4-3
CDR3: CASSQVRAGVFVRTDPQYF

V: TRBV5-1
CDR3: CASSFGRGVLDTEAFF

V: TRBV29-1
CDR3: CSVEAHPGETQYF

V: TRBV28
CDR3: CASSLPANNQPQHF

V: TRBV12-3/TRBV12-4
CDR3: CASTQWDRGTGELFF